Each of the 21 T cell receptor beta chains below was sequenced from the same sample in a study of control samples from healthy donors and cancer patients. Profiled with immunoSEQ multiplex PCR; TCRdb holds only in-frame clones, not every one. The sample lists 170,000 or so clones, roughly 93% occurring once. The sequenced material came from blood. The receptors stem from a man aged 18 to 30 in good health.

In this sample, this clone turned up once. V gene TRBV24-1 combines with J gene TRBJ2-1; D is uncertain. The CDR3 covers 12 residues. Per germline, CDR1 KGHDR and CDR2 SFDVKD. V lost 5 bases to trimming and J lost 10 bases, with 11 bases between them. The CDR3 sequence is CATSASPEEQFF. CDR3 DNA: TGTGCCACCAGTGCTTCTCCGGAGGAGCAGTTCTTC.

V is TRBV30 and J is TRBJ1-2, with 7 bases aligning to TRBD1. CDR3 length: 13 amino acids. Germline V gene lookup returns CDR1 GTSNPN and CDR2 SVGIG (reference sequence). The ends lost 5 bases at V and 6 bases at J; junction bases unmatched: 9. CDR3 amino acids: CAWGRTGLDGYTF. CDR3 nucleotides: TGTGCCTGGGGACGGACAGGACTGGATGGCTACACCTTC.

The V call is TRBV27, the J call TRBJ1-4; no reliable D call. The CDR3 runs to 12 residues. Trimming stripped 8 bases from V and 3 bases from J, with 7 bases between. From germline, CDR1 is MNHEY and CDR2 SMNVEV (reference sequence). For the CDR3, the DNA is TGTGCCAGCGGTGTAGCTAATGAAAAACTGTTTTTT. Its translation is CASGVANEKLFF. Using reference TRBV27 and TRBJ1-4 for the parts outside the CDR3, the full variable domain is EAQVTQNPRYLITVTGKKLTVTCSQNMNHEYMSWYRQDPGLGLRQIYYSMNVEVTDKGDVPEGYKVSRKEKRNFPLILESPSPNQTSLYFCASGVANEKLFFGSGTQLSVL.

This clone was observed once. This chain joins TRBV5-1 and TRBJ2-3, with TRBD1 matching over 9 bases. V was clipped by 2 bases and J by 6 bases; unmatched bases: 4. CDR1 is SGHRS and CDR2 is YFSETQ in the germline V gene. There are 14 residues in the CDR3. The CDR3: CASSFGQGKDTQYF. In nucleotides, the CDR3 is TGCGCCAGCAGCTTCGGACAGGGGAAGGATACGCAGTATTTT. Full variable domain (missing parts from reference TRBV5-1 and TRBJ2-3): KAGVTQTPRYLIKTRGQQVTLSCSPISGHRSVSWYQQTPGQGLQFLFEYFSETQRNKGNFPGRFSGRQFSNSRSEMNVSTLELGDSALYLCASSFGQGKDTQYFGPGTRLTVL.

The J gene is TRBJ1-1, the V gene TRBV5-1; D ambiguous. The ends were cut back, 1 base at V and 1 base at J, with 11 bases in the middle. Germline V lookup: CDR1 SGHRS, CDR2 YFSETQ. This CDR3 contains 15 residues. CDR3 in amino acids: CASSLKGDGNTEAFF. In DNA, the CDR3 is TGCGCCAGCAGCTTGAAGGGCGACGGGAACACTGAAGCTTTCTTT.

The rearrangement joins TRBV19 to TRBJ1-5; TRBD1 agrees at 8 bases. J gave up 4 bases and V 5 bases, and 10 bases lay outside the gene matches. The CDR3 runs to 16 residues. Germline loops: CDR1 LNHDA, CDR2 SQIVND (reference sequence). This CDR3 is CASSPRTGFNNQPQHF. The DNA for the CDR3 is TGTGCCAGTAGTCCAAGGACAGGGTTTAATAATCAGCCCCAGCATTTT.

J is TRBJ2-7 and V is TRBV6-5; 7 bases fit TRBD1. CDR3 size: 14 residues. Per germline, CDR1 MNHEY and CDR2 SVGAGI. V trimming: 10 bases; J trimming: 7 bases; junction bases outside the gene matches: 16. The CDR3 DNA follows: TGTGCCACTGCGAACAGGGGTTTTGTGGAGGAGCAGTACTTC. Protein product: CATANRGFVEEQYF.

The V and J genes are TRBV5-1 and TRBJ2-3; tentative D call: TRBD1 (6 bases). There are 13 residues in the CDR3. Germline V gene lookup returns CDR1 SGHRS and CDR2 YFSETQ. The V gene lost 0 bases and the J gene lost 4 bases, with 6 bases spanning the gap. The CDR3 sequence is CASSLEGADTQYF. CDR3 sequence (DNA): TGCGCCAGCAGCTTGGAGGGGGCAGATACGCAGTATTTT.

The gene calls are TRBV5-1 and TRBJ2-1, with 12 bases lining up with TRBD2. The ends lost 2 bases at V and 10 bases at J; junction bases unmatched: 10. CDR1 SGHRS and CDR2 YFSETQ come from the germline V gene. This CDR3 is 16 amino acids long. CDR3 amino acids: CASSFTTSGGPGEQFF. CDR3 sequence (DNA): TGCGCCAGCAGCTTCACAACTAGCGGGGGGCCGGGGGAGCAGTTCTTC.

The rearrangement links TRBV21-1 to TRBJ1-4; whether TRBD1, the table's D call, matches the DNA was not checked. TRBV21-1 is designated a pseudogene. This CDR3 comprises 15 residues. CDR3 sequence reads: CASKAAAGANEKLFF. CDR3 nucleotide sequence: TGTGCCAGCAAAGCAGCGGCAGGGGCTAATGAAAAACTGTTTTTT.

V gene TRBV19 combines with J gene TRBJ2-2, with unresolved D. Germline loops: CDR1 LNHDA, CDR2 SQIVND (reference sequence). CDR3 size: 12 residues. The V end was cut by 4 bases, the J end by 2 bases, with 2 bases between. Here the CDR3 DNA reads TGTGCCAGTAGTAGAAACACCGGGGAGCTGTTTTTT. It yields the protein CASSRNTGELFF.

The chain couples TRBV5-6 to TRBJ2-2, with D possibly matching TRBD1 (5 bases). V dropped 0 bases and J dropped 2 bases, with 8 bases sitting between them. This CDR3 spans 15 amino acids. CDR1 and CDR2 (germline): SGHDT, YYEEEE. The CDR3 loop reads CASSLVGPNTGELFF. CDR3 nucleotide sequence: TGTGCCAGCAGCTTGGTGGGGCCTAACACCGGGGAGCTGTTTTTT.

The rearrangement joins TRBV5-6 to TRBJ1-6; 9 nucleotides align to TRBD1. From germline, CDR1 is SGHDT and CDR2 YYEEEE. Germline trimming cut 4 bases from V and 7 bases from J; bases unmatched to any gene: 6. There are 15 residues in the CDR3. The CDR3 nucleotides are TGTGCCAGCAGCCTCCCCGGGACAGGGAATTCACCCCTCCACTTT. It is translated as CASSLPGTGNSPLHF.

The gene calls are TRBV12-3 or TRBV12-4 and TRBJ2-3; D is undetermined. V dropped 5 bases and J dropped 0 bases, with 6 bases sitting between them. The CDR3 extends over 13 amino acids. CDR3 DNA: TGTGCCAGCAGTCCTTCTAGCACAGATACGCAGTATTTT. Translating it yields CASSPSSTDTQYF.

This rearrangement joins TRBV28 to TRBJ1-2, with 8 bases aligning to TRBD1. The length of the CDR3 is 16 residues. Per germline, CDR1 MDHEN and CDR2 SYDVKM. Germline trimming cut 2 bases from V and 2 bases from J; bases unmatched to any gene: 7. CDR3 protein: CASSLVGTGGNYGYTF. CDR3 DNA: TGTGCCAGCAGTTTAGTTGGGACAGGCGGGAACTATGGCTACACCTTC.

V and J are TRBV3-1 (or the pseudogene TRBV3-2) and TRBJ2-5, with TRBD2 matching 8 bases. Trimming at V came to 5 bases and at J to 2 bases, leaving 4 bases not matched to a gene. The CDR3 runs to 14 residues. Germline-derived CDR1 and CDR2 are LGHDT and YNNKEL (reference sequence). DNA of the CDR3: TGTGCCAGCAGCGTCGGACTAGCACAAGAGACCCAGTACTTC. Translating it yields CASSVGLAQETQYF.

This clone was seen only a few times. The chain has TRBV9 and TRBJ2-3; possibly TRBD2 for D (6 bases). Trimming took off 1 base at V and 5 bases at J, with 11 bases between the two ends. From germline, CDR1 is SGDLS and CDR2 YYNGEE. This CDR3 is built from 14 residues. DNA of the CDR3: TGTGCCAGCAGCGTATTAAAGGAGGGAGATACGCAGTATTTT. It encodes CASSVLKEGDTQYF.

This CDR3 reads CASQNTDTQYF. The CDR3 coding sequence is TGCGCCAGCCAAAACACAGATACGCAGTATTTT. The chain joins TRBV5-1 to TRBJ2-3; D is uncertain. The CDR3 sequence is 11 residues long. The germline V and J ends were trimmed by 7 bases and 2 bases, with 5 bases remaining between them. Looked up from germline, CDR1 is SGHRS and CDR2 is YFSETQ.

The chain uses TRBV5-1 and TRBJ2-1, with 9 bases that match TRBD2. This CDR3 region has 15 residues. With 3 bases clipped from V and 3 bases from J, the junction kept 4 bases outside the gene matches. Germline assignment: CDR1 SGHRS and CDR2 YFSETQ. The CDR3 coding sequence is TGCGCCAGCAGCTCTAGCGGGGCCAGCTACAATGAGCAGTTCTTC. Translating gives CASSSSGASYNEQFF.

This clone was counted once. The rearrangement links TRBV3-1 (or the pseudogene TRBV3-2) to TRBJ2-2; D is ambiguous. This CDR3 contains 12 residues. Germline V gene sequence: CDR1 LGHDT, CDR2 YNNKEL (reference sequence). V lost 3 bases and J lost 4, with 3 bases in between. The CDR3 reads CASSHVTGELFF. The CDR3 DNA reads as TGTGCCAGCAGCCATGTCACCGGGGAGCTGTTTTTT.

This clone occurred once. Written as DNA, the CDR3 is TGTGCCAGCAGCCCCGGCGAGGGTGGATACCGGGCGTCTGAAGCTTTCTTT. It translates to CASSPGEGGYRASEAFF. The chain combines TRBV28 with TRBJ1-1; no reliable D call. The CDR3 consists of 17 residues. Per the germline V gene, CDR1 is MDHEN and CDR2 is SYDVKM. With 6 bases removed from V and 6 bases from J, the gap between germline ends came to 26 bases.